These T cell receptor beta chains were read from a single sample in a study of beta chain features in type 1 diabetes. The repertoire was sequenced with immunoSEQ multiplex PCR; TCRdb's copy has only in-frame clones and lacks some. Of about 340,000 clones listed, about a tenth are singletons. Sequencing input: central memory CD4+ T cells from blood. These TCRs come from a man aged 25-45 years with type 1 diabetes. Both conserved end residues are part of each CDR3. A D gene is named only where the DNA matches it firmly. Some rows mark clone size as missing; the rest say once, few, many or name a class of expanded clone.

TRBJ1-2 TRBV9 few - TGTGCCAGCAGCGCGCCGGCGATCGGACTAACCTATGGCTACACCTTC CASSAPAIGLTYGYTF
TRBJ2-1 TRBV19 - - TGTGCCAGTGTCGGGCCAGGGTCTAACAATGAGCAGTTCTTC CASVGPGSNNEQFF
TRBJ1-4 TRBV4-3 once - TGCGCCAGCAGCCAAGAACCTTGGACTGAGAATGAAAAACTGTTTTTT CASSQEPWTENEKLFF
TRBJ1-2 TRBV29-1 many - TGCAGCGTTGAAGGGGGATCTCTTGGCTACACCTTC CSVEGGSLGYTF
TRBJ1-1 TRBV9 few - TGTGCCAGCAGGGGACAGAACACTGAAGCTTTCTTT CASRGQNTEAFF
TRBJ1-2 TRBV29-1 - - TGCAGCGTTGAGCTTAACAGCAACTATGGCTACACCTTC CSVELNSNYGYTF
TRBJ2-3 TRBV4-3 few - TGCGCCAGCAGCCAAGGGGGGGGGCAAGATACGCAGTATTTT CASSQGGGQDTQYF
TRBJ2-3 TRBV5-1 few TRBD1 TGCGCCAGCAGCTTGGACACCGGGACAGGGGGGTATTTT CASSLDTGTGGYF
TRBJ2-5 TRBV2 few TRBD1 TGTGCCAGCAGCGGGACAGGGGGAGAGACCCAGTACTTC CASSGTGGETQYF
TRBJ2-4 TRBV28 few - TGTGCCAGCAGTTTTGTTCGATTAAACATTCAGTACTTC CASSFVRLNIQYF
TRBJ2-5 TRBV1 many - TGCACCAGCAGCGCCCAACCGGGCGAGACCCAGTACTTC CTSSAQPGETQYF
TRBJ2-1 TRBV2 few TRBD1 TGTGCCAGCAGAGACCCGGGACAGCCAAGAAGGGGTGAGCAGTTCTTC CASRDPGQPRRGEQFF
TRBJ2-5 TRBV7-2 - TRBD2 TGTGCCAGCAGCTTAGAACTAGCGGGCGCCCAGTACTTC CASSLELAGAQYF
TRBJ1-2 TRBV7-2 - - TGTGCCAGCAGCTTAACACCAGACAGCTATGGCTACACCTTC CASSLTPDSYGYTF
TRBJ1-2 TRBV10-3 - TRBD1 TGTGCCATCAGCGGGACAGGGGGCGCCTATGGCTACACCTTC CAISGTGGAYGYTF
TRBJ2-5 TRBV7-9 few TRBD2 TGTGCCAGCAGCCAGCCGGGAGGGGCCGAAGAGACCCAGTACTTC CASSQPGGAEETQYF
TRBJ1-1 TRBV2 - - TGTGCCAGCAGTGAGGGACCTTTTAACACTGAAGCTTTCTTT CASSEGPFNTEAFF
TRBJ2-6 TRBV14 few - TGTGCCAGCAGCCAAGTCCGAGGGGCCGGGGCCAACGTCCTGACTTTC CASSQVRGAGANVLTF
TRBJ2-3 TRBV10-3 - - TGTGCCATCAGGGAAACAGGGAGCACAGATACGCAGTATTTT CAIRETGSTDTQYF
TRBJ2-7 TRBV7-2 - - TGTGCCAGCAGCCCCACTTTTTTGGGGGCGGGCGAGCAGTACTTC CASSPTFLGAGEQYF